Listed below are T cell receptor beta chains from one sample, sequenced in a study of vaccination and CD4 T cells after COVID-19. The antigens of these receptors remain unknown. Each CDR3 protein is one row after TCRdb ran MiXCR on the PCR reads. The repertoire includes around 19,000 distinct CDR3 sequences, 40% to 65% of them detected once, and around a sixth sits in the top ten. The sample was CD4+ T cells from blood, cultured in vitro, taken before SARS-CoV-2 vaccination. Receptors were obtained from a human donor who had recovered from COVID-19. The CDR3 runs from the conserved cysteine through the conserved F or W.

v_gene,j_gene,CDR3aa
TRBV28,TRBJ2-5,CASSFPLSGSGETQYF
TRBV6-1,TRBJ2-1,CASTPGASAYSYNEQFF
TRBV20-1,TRBJ2-1,CSAPGTSGGNYNEQFF
TRBV20-1,TRBJ2-3,CSARDASGRALDTQYF
TRBV5-5,TRBJ2-5,CASSLGTGEEAQYF
TRBV7-2,TRBJ2-1,CASSLEGTVREQFF
TRBV11-3,TRBJ2-3,CASSPLSEGTQYF
TRBV6-4,TRBJ1-1,CASSVEVNTEAFF
TRBV7-3,TRBJ1-2,CASSPTGAAGGYTF
TRBV20-1,TRBJ1-1,CSAREGTDFTEAFF
TRBV6-5,TRBJ2-7,CASSYSGGSSPLEQYF
TRBV6-1,TRBJ2-4,CASSLTQGLGAKNIQYF
TRBV19,TRBJ2-7,CASSPGQVSYEQYF
TRBV6-1,TRBJ1-2,CASSRAGQRNYGYTF
TRBV7-2,TRBJ2-3,CASKFSRAGRADTQYF
TRBV7-2,TRBJ1-5,CASSLGGTTNQPQHF
TRBV7-9,TRBJ1-1,CASSTWTGGRAEAFF
TRBV6-1,TRBJ2-7,CASRPRGGQGSYEQYF
TRBV20-1,TRBJ1-1,CSARGQVLVSEAFF
TRBV24-1,TRBJ2-7,CATSDLGRPYEQYF
TRBV20-1,TRBJ1-2,CSAGTGGARGYTF
TRBV10-3,TRBJ1-2,CAISGGGGNYGYTF
TRBV4-2,TRBJ1-2,CASSQVFSGDHGYTF
TRBV2,TRBJ2-3,CASSAGTSGSDTQYF
TRBV20-1,TRBJ2-6,CSARERGRVRLSGANVLTF
TRBV15,TRBJ2-1,CATRGGHSGGAHEQFF
TRBV25-1,TRBJ1-2,CASSEYQNYGYTF
TRBV19,TRBJ1-1,CASSIDHRVNTEAFF
TRBV11-3,TRBJ1-1,CASGNAGEAFF
TRBV11-3,TRBJ2-7,CASSPATADRAYEQYF
TRBV20-1,TRBJ2-6,CSARGAGGANVLTF
TRBV5-4,TRBJ2-5,CASSLGFQETQYF
TRBV6-2/TRBV6-3,TRBJ2-3,CASSPVPGQGDTQYF
TRBV7-2,TRBJ1-2,CASSLVGDGNYGYTF
TRBV20-1,TRBJ2-5,CSATRPGLSKTQYF
TRBV20-1,TRBJ1-4,CSAPLGGREKLFF
TRBV11-3,TRBJ2-7,CASSRPGYEQYF
TRBV6-2/TRBV6-3,TRBJ2-5,CASSYGSGQFSGETQYF
TRBV6-2/TRBV6-3,TRBJ1-1,CASLRILRGNRNTEAFF
TRBV27,TRBJ2-7,CASSFVGGSSYEQYF
TRBV7-9,TRBJ2-1,CASSLTTGPLGNEQFF
TRBV28,TRBJ2-7,CASSLPGGEQYF
TRBV19,TRBJ2-1,CASSIGGNRQFF
TRBV6-1,TRBJ2-4,CASSEVLGMNIQYF
TRBV7-2,TRBJ2-5,CASSSSGTSGQETQYF
TRBV2,TRBJ1-6,CASITGGQNSPLHF
TRBV6-1,TRBJ1-1,CASNPPQAYEAFF
TRBV20-1,TRBJ1-4,CSARGQGAEEKLFF
TRBV7-2,TRBJ2-3,CASTLGSTDTQYF
TRBV7-9,TRBJ1-1,CASSLMNTEAFF
TRBV11-3,TRBJ2-5,CASSAGTGNQETQYF
TRBV10-3,TRBJ2-7,CAIRNQGYEQYF
TRBV7-2,TRBJ2-1,CASSLVAGGQFF
TRBV2,TRBJ2-7,CASSARTSGREQYF
TRBV20-1,TRBJ1-1,CSAMVDISAFF
TRBV20-1,TRBJ1-2,CSARPQGNYGYTF
TRBV6-2/TRBV6-3,TRBJ2-1,CASTLTSLTSGRGNEQFF
TRBV28,TRBJ2-5,CASSPLTVGGSGETQYF
TRBV19,TRBJ1-6,CASSIDGTGSSPLHF
TRBV15,TRBJ2-1,CATGQGENEQFF